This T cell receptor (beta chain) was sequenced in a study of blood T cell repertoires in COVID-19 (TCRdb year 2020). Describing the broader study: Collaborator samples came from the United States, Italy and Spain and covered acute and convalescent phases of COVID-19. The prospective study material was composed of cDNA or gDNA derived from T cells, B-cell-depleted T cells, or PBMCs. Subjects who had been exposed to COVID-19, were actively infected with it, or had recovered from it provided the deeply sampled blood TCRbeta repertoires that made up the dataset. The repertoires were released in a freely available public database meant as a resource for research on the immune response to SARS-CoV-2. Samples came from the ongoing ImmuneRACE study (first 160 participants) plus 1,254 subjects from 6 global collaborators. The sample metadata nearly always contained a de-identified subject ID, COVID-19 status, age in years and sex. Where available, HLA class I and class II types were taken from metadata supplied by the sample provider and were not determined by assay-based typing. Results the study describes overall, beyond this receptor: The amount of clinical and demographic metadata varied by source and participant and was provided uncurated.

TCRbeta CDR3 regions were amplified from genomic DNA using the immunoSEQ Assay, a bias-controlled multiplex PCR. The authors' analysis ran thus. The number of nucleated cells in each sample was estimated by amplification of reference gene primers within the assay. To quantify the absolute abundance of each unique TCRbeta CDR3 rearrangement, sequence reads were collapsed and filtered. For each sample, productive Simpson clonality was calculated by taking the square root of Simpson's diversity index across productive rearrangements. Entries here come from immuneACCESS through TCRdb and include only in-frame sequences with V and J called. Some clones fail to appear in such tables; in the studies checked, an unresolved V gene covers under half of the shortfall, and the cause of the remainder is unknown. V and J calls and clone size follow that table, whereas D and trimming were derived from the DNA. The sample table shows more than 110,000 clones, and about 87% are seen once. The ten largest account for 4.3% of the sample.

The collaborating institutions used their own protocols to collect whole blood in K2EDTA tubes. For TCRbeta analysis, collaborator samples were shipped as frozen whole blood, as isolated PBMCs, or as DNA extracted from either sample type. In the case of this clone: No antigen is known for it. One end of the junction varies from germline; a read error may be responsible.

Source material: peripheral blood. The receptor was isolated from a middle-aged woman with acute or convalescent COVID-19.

Here the CDR3 is given as CASSLSPGQGKDF. The bases read TGTGCCAGCAGCTTGTCCCCTGGACAGGGAAAAGATTTT. The rearrangement joined TRBV5-4 to TRBJ1-3; TRBD1 matches 8 bases in the middle. Reading the germline V gene (reference sequence) gives CDR1 SGHNT and CDR2 YYREEE. The CDR3, cysteine through phenylalanine, is 13 amino acids long. Only CDR3 DNA is held: 39 bases, read in frame from base 1.